This entry describes one TCR beta chain. These data come from a study of blood T cell repertoires in COVID-19. The wider study: Acute and convalescent COVID-19 specimens originated in the United States, Italy and Spain. Sources were T cells, B-cell-depleted T cells, or PBMCs; the material itself was cDNA or gDNA.

The authors' processing: Amplification from reference gene primers served as the basis for estimated nucleated cell counts. Sequenced by immunoSEQ multiplex PCR; TCRdb stores in-frame clones only, minus some. For V, J and clone size, that table is used; D and trimming come from the DNA. The sample records over 120,000 clones, about nine tenths being singletons. The CDR3 is 12 amino acids. The germline V and J ends were trimmed by 5 bases and 6 bases, with 10 bases remaining between them. Germline-derived CDR1 and CDR2 are SGHNT and YENEEA. The sample comprised peripheral blood. This TCR was recovered from a woman aged 50 to 60 with acute or convalescent COVID-19. The chain recombines TRBV11-3 with TRBJ1-1; tentative D call: TRBD1 (5 bases). The CDR3 DNA reads TGTGCCAGCAGCCGACCGGGGGCTGAAGCTTTCTTT. Its protein is CASSRPGAEAFF.